This record covers a single T cell receptor (beta chain). Its cognate antigen is unknown. The protocol was immunoSEQ multiplex PCR, while the TCRdb copy is restricted to in-frame clones and leaves out a portion. This table holds some 200,000 clones, around 75% found once. The record originates from a study of cytotoxic CD8 clonotypes in ibrutinib-treated CLL. For the study at large: After a median roughly 12 months on treatment (6 to 36), response samples were drawn. Whole-study results and caveats: A rise in clonality was seen at ibrutinib response, and a fall back toward baseline was seen at progression.

The CDR3 consists of 14 residues. Germline CDR1 and CDR2: SGHNT and YYREEE (reference sequence). The V and J ends lost 2 bases and 6 bases respectively, with 15 bases between them. The chain uses TRBV5-4 and TRBJ2-7, with D possibly matching TRBD1 (5 bases). The TCR was taken from a human donor with chronic lymphocytic leukemia. The sample in question was PBMCs, obtained after 12 months of ibrutinib treatment. The CDR3 bases are TGTGCCAGCAGCTTAGATTTAGGGGATGGCGAGCAGTACTTC. It translates to CASSLDLGDGEQYF. The complete variable domain, with remaining parts taken from reference TRBV5-4 and TRBJ2-7, reads ETGVTQSPTHLIKTRGQQVTLRCSSQSGHNTVSWYQQALGQGPQFIFQYYREEENGRGNFPPRFSGLQFPNYSSELNVNALELDDSALYLCASSLDLGDGEQYFGPGTRLTVT.